This entry is about one TCR beta chain. Time point described: peripheral blood 6 weeks after treatment start. TCRdb keeps only in-frame clones here, not all; method: immunoSEQ multiplex PCR. The table lists tens of thousands of clones, approximately 86% of them singletons. The CDR3 runs 15 residues. The junction had 8 bases not matched to a gene; V was cut back by 3 bases and J by 5 bases. Germline CDR1 is SGDLS and CDR2 is YYNGEE. The data were obtained in a study of PD-L1 blockade in urothelial cancer. The chain links TRBV9 to TRBJ2-3, with 8 bases that match TRBD1. This specimen consisted of PBMCs, obtained around atezolizumab (anti-PD-L1) treatment. The origin of this receptor is a man aged 55 to 70 with urothelial cancer. CDR3 DNA: TGTGCCAGCAGCGGCCAGGGGGCAGGAAAAGATACGCAGTATTTT. This sequence encodes CASSGQGAGKDTQYF.